This TCR beta chain was profiled in a study of blood T cell repertoires in COVID-19. Produced via immunoSEQ multiplex PCR; TCRdb's table is partial and in-frame only. Among 110,000 to 150,000 clones, more than 80% were seen once, and the ten largest hold around 10%. The CDR3 is 17 residues long. The germline V gene has CDR1 SGDLS and CDR2 YYNGEE. The germline V and J ends were trimmed by 4 bases and 4 bases, with 23 bases remaining between them. The rearrangement links TRBV9 to TRBJ1-2; a possible D gene is TRBD1 (6 bases). This clonotype originated in an elderly woman in a cohort sampled during active or convalescent COVID-19. The source material was peripheral blood. CDR3 sequence (DNA): TGTGCCAGCAGCCCGGAGGGGGGGAGCCCCTCCGTCTATGGCTACACCTTC. Translating gives CASSPEGGSPSVYGYTF.